Listed here are 4 T cell receptor beta chains from one sample, sequenced in a study of metastatic and nonmetastatic thyroid tumors. Thyroid surgery had not been preceded by any treatment in any patient. TCRdb ran MiXCR on the PCR reads. The sample lists about 39,000 clones; roughly 18% were seen once. Material: blood. The receptors shown here come from a female donor with papillary thyroid cancer or a benign thyroid nodule (not recorded which). Some clones in this sample may be carry-over from other donors' samples.

This clone was picked up many times. The chain has TRBV7-2 and TRBJ1-4; D may be TRBD1 (5 bases). Deletions cut 1 base from V and 7 bases from J, with 10 bases between. Germline assignment: CDR1 SGHTA and CDR2 FQGNSA. This CDR3 contains 14 residues. The CDR3 region has the DNA TGTGCCAGCAGCTTAGACCAGGGAGGTGAAAAACTGTTTTTT. This sequence encodes CASSLDQGGEKLFF.

This clone was picked up many times. J is TRBJ1-3 and V is TRBV15, with TRBD1 matching 8 bases. With 4 bases clipped from V and 3 bases from J, the junction kept 5 bases outside the gene matches. The germline V gene encodes CDR1 LNHNV and CDR2 YYDKDF (reference sequence). This CDR3 has 15 amino acids. This chain's CDR3 is CATSTDREGGNTIYF. The CDR3 region has the DNA TGTGCCACCAGCACGGACAGGGAAGGTGGAAACACCATATATTTT. Filled out from reference TRBV15 and TRBJ1-3, the complete variable domain reads DAMVIQNPRYQVTQFGKPVTLSCSQTLNHNVMYWYQQKSSQAPKLLFHYYDKDFNNEADTPDNFQSRRPNTSFCFLDIRSPGLGDTAMYLCATSTDREGGNTIYFGEGSWLTVV.

This clone was counted at least ten times. J is TRBJ2-1 and V is TRBV29-1, with D possibly being TRBD1 or TRBD2 (5 bases each). V gave up 0 bases and J gave up 2 bases, with 5 bases separating them. CDR3 length: 13 amino acids. In germline, CDR1 is SQVTM, CDR2 ANQGSEA. The CDR3 nucleotides are TGCAGCGTTGAAGAGGGGGCCTACAATGAGCAGTTCTTC. Translating it yields CSVEEGAYNEQFF.

This clone was picked up a small number of times. The chain uses TRBV28 and TRBJ1-4; D is unresolved. The CDR3 is 13 amino acids. Germline CDR1 reads MDHEN; CDR2 reads SYDVKM. Trimming pared 10 bases from V and 6 bases from J, leaving 15 bases between. DNA of the CDR3: TGTGCCATCATTTTGGACGGGGATGAAAAACTGTTTTTT. Amino acid sequence: CAIILDGDEKLFF.